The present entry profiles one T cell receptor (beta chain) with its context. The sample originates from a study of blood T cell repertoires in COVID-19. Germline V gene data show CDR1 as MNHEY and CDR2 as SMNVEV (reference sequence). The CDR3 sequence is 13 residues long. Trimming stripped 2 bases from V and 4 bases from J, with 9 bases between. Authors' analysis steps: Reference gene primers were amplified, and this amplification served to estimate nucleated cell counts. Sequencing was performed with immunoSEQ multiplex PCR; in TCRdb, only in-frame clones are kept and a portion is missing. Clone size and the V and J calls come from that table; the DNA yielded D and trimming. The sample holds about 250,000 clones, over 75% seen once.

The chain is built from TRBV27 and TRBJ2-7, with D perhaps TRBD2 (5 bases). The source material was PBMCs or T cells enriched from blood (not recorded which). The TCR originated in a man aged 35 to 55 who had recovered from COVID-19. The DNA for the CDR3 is TGTGCCAGCAGTTTAACTAGGGCTTACGAGCAGTACTTC. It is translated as CASSLTRAYEQYF.